The next 7 T cell receptor beta chains were all read from a single sample in a study of blood T cell repertoires in COVID-19. Sequencing used immunoSEQ multiplex PCR; TCRdb keeps in-frame clones, though not all of them. The sample contains approximately 200,000 clones, around 87% of which appear only once. Sequencing input: PBMCs or T cells enriched from blood (not recorded which). These receptors were collected from a woman in her thirties who had recovered from COVID-19.

This clone was counted a single time. The V and J genes are TRBV6-1 and TRBJ2-7, with TRBD1 identical over 7 bases. The V segment lost 0 bases and the J segment 5 bases; nucleotides outside the gene matches: 4. This CDR3 spans 14 amino acids. Germline CDR1 reads MNHNS; CDR2 reads SASEGT. The CDR3 sequence is CASSEAGGYHEQYF. CDR3 sequence (DNA): TGTGCCAGCAGTGAAGCAGGGGGCTACCACGAGCAGTACTTC.

V and J are TRBV4-3 and TRBJ2-3, with a weak D call TRBD1 (6 bases). The CDR3 is made up of 16 amino acids. From germline, CDR1 is LGHNA and CDR2 YSLEER. The V and J ends lost 0 bases and 6 bases respectively, with 16 bases between them. CDR3 DNA: TGCGCCAGCAGCCAAGATTCAATCCCCAGGGGTGATACGCAGTATTTT. Translated, it gives CASSQDSIPRGDTQYF.

The chain has TRBV15 and TRBJ1-4, with D possibly being TRBD1 (5 bases). CDR1 and CDR2 from the germline V gene are LNHNV and YYDKDF (reference sequence). This CDR3 is built from 13 residues. The V end was cut by 6 bases, the J end by 5 bases, with 10 bases between. As DNA, the CDR3 is TGTGCCACCAGGATACGACAGAATGAAAAACTGTTTTTT. Translation gives CATRIRQNEKLFF.

The rearrangement uses TRBV7-2 and TRBJ1-2; the match to TRBD1 covers 7 bases. The CDR3 spans 13 residues. From germline, CDR1 is SGHTA and CDR2 FQGNSA. V lost 6 bases to trimming and J lost 4 bases; unmatched junction nucleotides: 5. Here the CDR3 reads CASSSDRAYGYTF. For the CDR3, the DNA is TGTGCCAGCAGTTCCGACAGGGCCTATGGCTACACCTTC.

This clone came up once. This sequence joins TRBV30 and TRBJ1-6; maybe TRBD1 (6 bases). Germline CDR1 and CDR2: GTSNPN and SVGIG (reference sequence). There are 12 residues in the CDR3. V was clipped by 5 bases and J by 8 bases, with 10 bases between them. CDR3: CAWLQGHSPLHF. In nucleotides, the CDR3 is TGTGCCTGGTTACAGGGCCATTCACCCCTCCACTTT.

The chain links TRBV21-1 to TRBJ2-7; TRBD2 is the table's D call, not checked against the DNA. TRBV21-1 is termed a pseudogene. The CDR3 loop spans 13 amino acids. The CDR3 reads CASSKSLNYEQYF. Here the CDR3 DNA reads TGTGCCAGCAGCAAGTCCCTTAACTACGAGCAGTACTTC.

The chain couples TRBV7-3 to TRBJ2-7; TRBD1 might be the D (8 bases). The CDR3 is 14 residues long. V was trimmed by 5 bases and J by 6 bases, leaving 17 bases between them. From germline, CDR1 is SGHTA and CDR2 FQGTGA. CDR3 DNA: TGTGCCAGCAGCCAACAGGGGGGAGGGTCCGAGCAGTACTTC. It yields the protein CASSQQGGGSEQYF.